These 22 T cell receptor beta chains were sequenced from one sample in a study of cytomegalovirus exposure and HLA in healthy donors. Generated by immunoSEQ multiplex PCR, the TCRdb table keeps only in-frame clones and is missing some. The sample records about 260,000 clones, roughly 87% being singletons. Sample: PBMCs. The receptors shown here come from a woman in her twenties or thirties in good health and CMV-seronegative.

V gene TRBV11-2 combines with J gene TRBJ2-7; D might be TRBD2 (5 bases). The V gene lost 3 bases and the J gene lost 2 bases, with 8 bases spanning the gap. Germline-derived CDR1 and CDR2 are SGHAT and FQNNGV. The length of the CDR3 is 13 residues. The CDR3 DNA is TGTGCCAGCAGCTTGAGCGGTCCCTACGAGCAGTACTTC. Translating it yields CASSLSGPYEQYF.

This sequence joins TRBV4-3 and TRBJ1-1, with D unresolved. The germline V and J ends were trimmed by 0 bases and 0 bases, with 8 bases remaining between them. Per germline, CDR1 LGHNA and CDR2 YSLEER. This CDR3 has 15 amino acids. This chain's CDR3 is CASSQDKWMNTEAFF. The CDR3 DNA reads as TGCGCCAGCAGCCAAGATAAGTGGATGAACACTGAAGCTTTCTTT.

The chain employs TRBV12-5 and TRBJ2-5, with 11 bases lining up with TRBD1. Germline V gene sequence: CDR1 LGHNT, CDR2 FRNRAP. The CDR3 length is 16 residues. J lost 5 bases, V lost 4 bases, and 9 bases had no gene match. The CDR3 loop is CASGWGGQGAGETQYF. In DNA form, the CDR3 reads TGTGCTAGTGGTTGGGGCGGACAGGGGGCTGGGGAGACCCAGTACTTC.

The V gene is TRBV6-6, the J gene TRBJ2-2, with D unresolved. V lost 0 bases and J 0 bases, leaving 8 bases between the germline ends. The CDR3 covers 16 residues. CDR1 MNHNY and CDR2 SVGAGI come from the germline V gene (reference sequence). In DNA, the CDR3 is TGTGCCAGCAGTTACTCGGGTGGGCCGAACACCGGGGAGCTGTTTTTT. Its translation is CASSYSGGPNTGELFF.

The rearrangement links TRBV7-8 to TRBJ2-5; TRBD1 agrees at 10 bases. V gave up 1 base and J gave up 2 bases; unmatched junction bases: 4. Germline values: CDR1 SGHVS, CDR2 FQNEAQ. The CDR3 covers 16 residues. The CDR3: CASSLGTGGSQETQYF. CDR3 in DNA: TGTGCCAGCAGCTTAGGGACAGGGGGTTCACAAGAGACCCAGTACTTC.

This clone was detected a few times. The rearrangement links TRBV4-1 to TRBJ2-7; tentative D call: TRBD2 (6 bases). The CDR3 sequence is 14 residues long. From germline, CDR1 is MGHRA and CDR2 YSYEKL. Trimming cost V 6 bases and J 6 bases, with 18 bases left between them. The CDR3 sequence is CASREAGRFSEQYF. CDR3 nucleotides: TGCGCCAGCAGAGAGGCGGGGAGATTTAGCGAGCAGTACTTC.

Remarks on this clone: Other DNA variants within this sample encode the same CDR3. This chain uses TRBV5-4 with TRBJ2-3; D uncertain. V lost 7 bases and J lost 3, with 9 bases in between. The CDR3 runs to 12 residues. Germline V gives CDR1 SGHNT, CDR2 YYREEE (reference sequence). DNA for the CDR3: TGTGCCAGCTCCCTTGCAACAGATACGCAGTATTTT. Protein sequence: CASSLATDTQYF.

The genes are TRBV27 and TRBJ2-7; tentatively, D is TRBD1 (6 bases). This CDR3 contains 15 residues. The germline gives CDR1 MNHEY, CDR2 SMNVEV (reference sequence). Trimming shortened V by 3 bases and J by 4 bases, and 16 bases separated the two germline ends. CDR3 nucleotide sequence: TGTGCCAGCAGTTTTAGTGGGGCAGGGGTTTACGAGCAGTACTTC. It encodes CASSFSGAGVYEQYF.

The genes are TRBV5-4 and TRBJ1-1; D call uncertain. The V end lost 4 bases, the J end lost 2 bases, and 9 bases lay between the germline ends. This CDR3 region has 13 residues. CDR1 is SGHNT and CDR2 is YYREEE in the germline V gene (reference sequence). CDR3 nucleotide sequence: TGTGCCAGCAGCGTTACAGCAAACACTGAAGCTTTCTTT. It translates to CASSVTANTEAFF.

This clone is a singleton in its sample. The chain recombines TRBV29-1 with TRBJ2-1; D is perhaps TRBD1 (5 bases). The CDR3 contains 13 residues. CDR1 is SQVTM and CDR2 is ANQGSEA in the germline V gene. V lost 4 bases and J lost 6, with 13 bases in between. CDR3 sequence (DNA): TGCAGCGTTGGCAGGGTCGGAGTCAATGAGCAGTTCTTC. This sequence encodes CSVGRVGVNEQFF.

This clone showed up just once. The V call is TRBV7-3, the J call TRBJ2-5, with a possible D match to TRBD1 (6 bases). CDR3 length: 15 residues. CDR1 is SGHTA, CDR2 FQGTGA, per germline. Trimming took off 2 bases at V and 4 bases at J, with 14 bases between the two ends. The CDR3: CASSLSAGARETQYF. The DNA of the CDR3 is TGTGCCAGCAGCTTATCTGCAGGGGCGAGAGAGACCCAGTACTTC.

The V gene is TRBV4-2, the J gene TRBJ2-1; 10 bases are a match to TRBD2. Germline trimming cut 1 base from V and 3 bases from J; bases unmatched to any gene: 6. The CDR3 length is 17 residues. Germline values: CDR1 LGHNA, CDR2 YNFKEQ. CDR3: CASSQGSSGRDYNEQFF. The DNA of the CDR3 is TGTGCCAGCAGCCAAGGCTCTAGCGGGAGAGACTACAATGAGCAGTTCTTC.

V and J are TRBV4-3 and TRBJ2-2; D perhaps matches TRBD2 (6 bases). Trimming took 2 bases from V and 0 from J, leaving 13 bases between them. The CDR3 loop spans 17 amino acids. Germline assignment: CDR1 LGHNA and CDR2 YSLEER. CDR3 sequence (DNA): TGCGCCAGCAGCCAACTCCTAGCGTCGCCGAACACCGGGGAGCTGTTTTTT. Translation: CASSQLLASPNTGELFF.

The rearrangement links TRBV5-1 to TRBJ2-7; D is ambiguous. CDR1 and CDR2 from the germline V gene are SGHRS and YFSETQ. V gave up 0 bases and J gave up 2 bases, with 9 bases separating them. The CDR3 is made up of 14 amino acids. CDR3 region: CASSLGDTTYEQYF. CDR3 DNA sequence: TGCGCCAGCAGCTTGGGAGACACCACCTACGAGCAGTACTTC. Together with reference TRBV5-1 and TRBJ2-7, the CDR3 gives the full variable domain: KAGVTQTPRYLIKTRGQQVTLSCSPISGHRSVSWYQQTPGQGLQFLFEYFSETQRNKGNFPGRFSGRQFSNSRSEMNVSTLELGDSALYLCASSLGDTTYEQYFGPGTRLTVT.

This clone was counted once. CDR3 nucleotide sequence: TGTGCCAGCTCACCTGCCCTAGCCTACGAGCAGTACTTC. Its protein product is CASSPALAYEQYF. The chain carries TRBV18 and TRBJ2-7; D not resolved. The CDR3 has 13 residues. The germline V gene encodes CDR1 KGHSH and CDR2 LQKENI. Trimming removed 3 bases at V and 2 bases at J, with 8 bases between.

The V and J genes are TRBV4-2 and TRBJ1-1; 7 nucleotides line up with TRBD1. CDR1 and CDR2 from the germline V gene are LGHNA and YNFKEQ. J gave up 4 bases and V 0 bases, and 11 bases lay outside the gene matches. CDR3 length: 17 amino acids. The CDR3 nucleotides read TGTGCCAGCAGCCAAGATTGGGGCCACAGGGGTACCACTGAAGCTTTCTTT. Translating it yields CASSQDWGHRGTTEAFF.

The chain employs TRBV28 and TRBJ2-3; TRBD2 might be the D (6 bases). Deletions cut 5 bases from V and 2 bases from J, with 11 bases between. The CDR3 is made up of 14 amino acids. The germline V gene has CDR1 MDHEN and CDR2 SYDVKM. The CDR3 region is CASSPGLITDTQYF. In DNA form, the CDR3 reads TGTGCCAGCAGTCCGGGACTCATCACAGATACGCAGTATTTT.

The CDR3 DNA is TGTGCCAGCAGTTACTCCGGAGGGGTGGGTTACAATGAGCAGTTCTTC. Translation: CASSYSGGVGYNEQFF. V usage is TRBV6-5 and J usage is TRBJ2-1, with D possibly matching TRBD2 (6 bases). The V end lost 0 bases, the J end lost 4 bases, and 13 bases lay between the germline ends. There are 16 residues in the CDR3. Germline CDR1 is MNHEY and CDR2 is SVGAGI.

This clone was detected only a few times. The chain combines TRBV27 with TRBJ2-1, with 10 nucleotides matching TRBD2. This CDR3 is 18 amino acids long. Trimming cost V 8 bases and J 2 bases; bases outside gene matches: 15. The germline V gene encodes CDR1 MNHEY and CDR2 SMNVEV (reference sequence). CDR3: CASALKLAGVRTYNEQFF. The CDR3 DNA follows: TGTGCCAGCGCTTTAAAGCTAGCGGGAGTAAGGACCTACAATGAGCAGTTCTTC.

The chain employs TRBV7-3 and TRBJ2-2, with a possible D match to TRBD2 (6 bases). Trimming took off 3 bases at V and 5 bases at J, with 10 bases between the two ends. This CDR3 contains 14 residues. Germline V CDR1 and CDR2: SGHTA, FQGTGA. This chain's CDR3 is CASSFGTDTGELFF. CDR3 DNA: TGTGCCAGCAGCTTTGGGACTGATACCGGGGAGCTGTTTTTT.

V usage is TRBV5-1 and J usage is TRBJ2-7, with D uncertain. This CDR3 region has 16 residues. Trimming took 0 bases from V and 4 from J, leaving 17 bases between them. Germline loops: CDR1 SGHRS, CDR2 YFSETQ. The DNA of the CDR3 is TGCGCCAGCAGCTTGGTACCTGACTTAATTGGTTACGAGCAGTACTTC. It translates to CASSLVPDLIGYEQYF.

The chain employs TRBV29-1 and TRBJ1-1; D perhaps matches TRBD1 (5 bases). Germline CDR1 reads SQVTM; CDR2 reads ANQGSEA. The CDR3 has 12 residues. Trimming took 7 bases from V and 7 from J, leaving 16 bases between them. The CDR3 bases are TGCAGCGCTGTCCGGCAGGGCTATGAAGCTTTCTTT. This sequence encodes CSAVRQGYEAFF.